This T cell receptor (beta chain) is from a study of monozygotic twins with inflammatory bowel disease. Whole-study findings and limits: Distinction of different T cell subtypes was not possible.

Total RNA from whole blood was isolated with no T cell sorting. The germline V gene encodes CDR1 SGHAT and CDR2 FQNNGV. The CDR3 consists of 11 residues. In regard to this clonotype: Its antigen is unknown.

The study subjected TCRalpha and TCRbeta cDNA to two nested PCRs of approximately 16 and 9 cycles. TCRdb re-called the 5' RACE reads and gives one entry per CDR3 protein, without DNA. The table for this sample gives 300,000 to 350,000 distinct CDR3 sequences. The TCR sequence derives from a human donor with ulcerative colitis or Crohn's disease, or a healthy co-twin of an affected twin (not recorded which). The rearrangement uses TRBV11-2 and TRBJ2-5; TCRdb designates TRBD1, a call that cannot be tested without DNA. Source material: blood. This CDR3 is CASRGRDSQYF.